This T cell receptor beta chain was recovered during a study of blood T cells in healthy people across ages. CDR3 length equals 15 residues. Trimming removed 0 bases from V and 6 bases from J, with 12 bases in between. CDR1 and CDR2 from the germline V gene are MGHRA and YSYEKL. Each sample provided at least 6 micrograms of extracted total RNA. Sample-barcoded 5' priming and a J-beta primer mix drove a second PCR of about 6 to 11 cycles. Each of the cDNA molecules was tagged by a template-switch adaptor with 12 random nucleotides. A single record per CDR3 protein comes from TCRdb applying MiXCR to the 5' RACE reads. The data hold some 1.5 million distinct CDR3 sequences, with over 25% observed a single time.

The chain carries TRBV4-1 and TRBJ1-5; D call uncertain. This receptor was taken from a woman between 25 and 40 years old in good health. Sequenced sample: blood. The CDR3 loop reads CASSQEGSNGQPQHF. The CDR3, as DNA: TGCGCCAGCAGCCAAGAGGGGTCGAATGGTCAGCCCCAGCATTTT.